This TCR beta chain emerged from a study of tumor-infiltrating lymphocytes in primary liver carcinoma. Of note for this clonotype: A much more abundant neighbour one base away suggests this may be a read error.

The study extracted blood RNA from unsorted whole blood and also extracted germline DNA. The investigators made TCR beta cDNA from 400 to 550 ng total RNA, using a constant-region primer. Generation of the TCR beta libraries relied on three nested multiplex PCR rounds using slightly modified ARM-PCR. TCRdb independently ran MiXCR on the multiplex PCR reads; one entry per CDR3 protein. The top ten hold roughly 8.9% of the sample, which has about 300,000 distinct CDR3 sequences, roughly 60% seen once. The specimen sequenced was peripheral blood. The TCR sequence derives from a middle-aged man with primary liver carcinoma and hepatitis B virus infection.

In DNA, the CDR3 is TGTGCCAGCAGGCGGACTTTCAGCAATCAGCCCCAGCATTTT. Its protein product is CASRRTFSNQPQHF. This sequence joins TRBV6-1 and TRBJ1-5; D not resolved. CDR1 and CDR2 (germline): MNHNS, SASEGT. CDR3 length: 14 amino acids. V gave up 6 bases and J gave up 1 base, with 10 bases separating them.